This TCR beta chain was obtained from a study of shared clonotypes between healthy human individuals. CDR1 is SGDLS, CDR2 YYNGEE, per germline. Trimming pared 3 bases from V and 6 bases from J, leaving 13 bases between. This CDR3 is built from 15 residues. The table came from immunoSEQ multiplex PCR; TCRdb's copy has only in-frame clones and leaves some out. The sample lists roughly 2.1 million clones, 90% to 95% seen once, with more than 1.5% in the top ten. Selected positively for CCR7 and CD45RO-negative, naive CD8 cells excluded terminally differentiated effector memory CD45RA+ cells. The sequence derives from a man younger than 30 in good health. Some clones in this sample may be carry-over from other donors' samples. The rearrangement joins TRBV9 to TRBJ2-6, with TRBD1 as a possible D gene (5 bases). Specimen: naive CD8+ T cells from PBMCs. CDR3 DNA: TGTGCCAGCAGCGCATACAGGACGGCGGCCAACGTCCTGACTTTC. It codes for CASSAYRTAANVLTF.